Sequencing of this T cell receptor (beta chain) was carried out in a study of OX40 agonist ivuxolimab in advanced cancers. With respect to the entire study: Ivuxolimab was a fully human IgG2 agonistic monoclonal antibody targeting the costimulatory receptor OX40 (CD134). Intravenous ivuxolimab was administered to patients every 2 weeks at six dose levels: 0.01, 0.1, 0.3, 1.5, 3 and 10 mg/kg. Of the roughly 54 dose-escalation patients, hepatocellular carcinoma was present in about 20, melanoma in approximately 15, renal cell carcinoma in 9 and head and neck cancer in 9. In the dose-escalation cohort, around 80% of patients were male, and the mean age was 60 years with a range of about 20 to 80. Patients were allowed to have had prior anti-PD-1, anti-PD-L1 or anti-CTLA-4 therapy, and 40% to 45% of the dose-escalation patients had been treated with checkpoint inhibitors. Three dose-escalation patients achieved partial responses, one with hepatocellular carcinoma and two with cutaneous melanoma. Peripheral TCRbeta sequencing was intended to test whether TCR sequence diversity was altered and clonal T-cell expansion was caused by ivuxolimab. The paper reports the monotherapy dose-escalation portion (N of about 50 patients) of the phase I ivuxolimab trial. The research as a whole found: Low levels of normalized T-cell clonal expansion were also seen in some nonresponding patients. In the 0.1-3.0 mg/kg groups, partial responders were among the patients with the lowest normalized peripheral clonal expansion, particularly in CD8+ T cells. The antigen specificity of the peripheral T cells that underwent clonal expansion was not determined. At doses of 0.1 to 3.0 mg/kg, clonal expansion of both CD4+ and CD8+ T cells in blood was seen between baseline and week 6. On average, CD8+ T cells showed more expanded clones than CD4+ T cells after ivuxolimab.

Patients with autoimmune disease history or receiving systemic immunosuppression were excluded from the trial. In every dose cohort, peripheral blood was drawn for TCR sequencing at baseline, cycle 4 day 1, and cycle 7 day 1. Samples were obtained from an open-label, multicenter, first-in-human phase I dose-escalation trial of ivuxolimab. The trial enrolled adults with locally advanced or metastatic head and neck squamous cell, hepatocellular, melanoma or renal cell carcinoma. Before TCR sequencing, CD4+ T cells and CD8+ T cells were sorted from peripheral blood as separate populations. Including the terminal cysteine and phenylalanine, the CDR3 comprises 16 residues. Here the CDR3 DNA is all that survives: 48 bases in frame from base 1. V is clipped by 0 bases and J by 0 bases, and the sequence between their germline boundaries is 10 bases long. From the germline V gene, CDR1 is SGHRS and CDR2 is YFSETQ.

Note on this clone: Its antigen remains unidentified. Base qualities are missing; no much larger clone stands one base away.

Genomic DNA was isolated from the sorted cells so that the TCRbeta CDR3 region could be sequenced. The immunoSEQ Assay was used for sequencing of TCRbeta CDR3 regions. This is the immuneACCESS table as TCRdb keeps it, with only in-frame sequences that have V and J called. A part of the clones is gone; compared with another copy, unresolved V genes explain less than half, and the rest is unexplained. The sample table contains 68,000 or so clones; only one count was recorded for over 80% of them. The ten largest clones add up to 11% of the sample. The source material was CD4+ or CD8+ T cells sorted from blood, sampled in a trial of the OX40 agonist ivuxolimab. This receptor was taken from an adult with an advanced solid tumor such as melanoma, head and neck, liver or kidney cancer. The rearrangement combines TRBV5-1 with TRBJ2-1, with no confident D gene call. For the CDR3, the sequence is CASSLVGASSYNEQFF. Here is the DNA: TGCGCCAGCAGCTTGGTAGGAGCGAGCTCCTACAATGAGCAGTTCTTC. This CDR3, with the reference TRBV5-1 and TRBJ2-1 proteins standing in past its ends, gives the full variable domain KAGVTQTPRYLIKTRGQQVTLSCSPISGHRSVSWYQQTPGQGLQFLFEYFSETQRNKGNFPGRFSGRQFSNSRSEMNVSTLELGDSALYLCASSLVGASSYNEQFFGPGTRLTVL.